The source of this T cell receptor beta chain is a study of PD-L1 blockade in urothelial cancer. Study information: Investigators checked blood 3 weeks (second dose) and 6 weeks after treatment start.

Method: immunoSEQ multiplex PCR; TCRdb's copy keeps in-frame clones and lacks some. Of about 45,000 clones listed, roughly 89% are singletons. Germline CDR1 and CDR2: WSHSY and SAAADI. The germline V and J ends were trimmed by 4 bases and 5 bases, with 8 bases remaining between them. The CDR3 contains 12 residues. Time point reported: peripheral blood 6 weeks after treatment start. This sample comprised PBMCs, obtained around atezolizumab (anti-PD-L1) treatment. The V call is TRBV10-2, the J call TRBJ2-5; tentatively, D is TRBD1 (6 bases). This TCR was sampled from a man aged 70-80 years with urothelial cancer. The CDR3 loop reads CASSVGGETQYF. CDR3 DNA: TGCGCCAGCAGTGTTGGGGGCGAGACCCAGTACTTC.